These 18 T cell receptor beta chains came from one sample sequenced in a study of shared clonotypes between healthy human individuals. Sequenced by immunoSEQ multiplex PCR; TCRdb stores in-frame clones only, minus some. The table includes fewer than 400,000 clones, approximately 79% detected once. Sequencing input: memory CD4+ T cells sorted from blood. The subset was: CD45RA-negative fraction. The receptor source for this set is a man younger than 40 in good health.

There are a few counts of this clone. As DNA, the CDR3 is TGCAGCGTTAGTCTATCGTCTAGCGGGAGCACAGATACGCAGTATTTT. Translated, it gives CSVSLSSSGSTDTQYF. This chain links TRBV29-1 with TRBJ2-3; TRBD2 matches at 8 bases. Germline loops: CDR1 SQVTM, CDR2 ANQGSEA. The CDR3 is 16 residues long. V lost 5 bases to trimming and J lost 0 bases; unmatched junction nucleotides: 10.

The table lists this clone with a count of one. J is TRBJ2-5 and V is TRBV27; possible D gene TRBD1, 6 bases. CDR1 is MNHEY and CDR2 is SMNVEV in the germline V gene (reference sequence). V was cut by 5 bases and J by 0 bases, with 7 bases left in between. The CDR3 is 13 amino acids. The CDR3 DNA reads as TGTGCCAGCAGTCGGACAGACCAAGAGACCCAGTACTTC. It encodes CASSRTDQETQYF.

This chain uses TRBV11-2 with TRBJ2-7, with D possibly being TRBD2 (6 bases). The CDR3 has 13 residues. V lost 5 bases to trimming and J lost 5 bases, with 13 bases between them. Germline loops: CDR1 SGHAT, CDR2 FQNNGV. CDR3 sequence: CASSLLTRNEQYF. The CDR3, as DNA: TGTGCCAGCAGCCTCTTGACTAGGAACGAGCAGTACTTC.

The chain uses TRBV19 and TRBJ2-1; D may be TRBD1 or TRBD2 (7 bases each). Germline lookup yields CDR1 LNHDA and CDR2 SQIVND (reference sequence). The ends were cut back, 4 bases at V and 4 bases at J, with 14 bases in the middle. The length of the CDR3 is 15 residues. The CDR3 region has the DNA TGTGCCAGTAGTAGGGGGACAGCGGGGTACAATGAGCAGTTCTTC. This codes for CASSRGTAGYNEQFF.

The V gene is TRBV18, the J gene TRBJ1-1, with D unresolved. The length of the CDR3 is 15 residues. CDR1 and CDR2 (germline): KGHSH, LQKENI. V gave up 2 bases and J gave up 6 bases, with 16 bases separating them. This chain's CDR3 is CASSPDTGGLSEAFF. The CDR3 coding sequence is TGTGCCAGCTCACCAGATACCGGAGGTCTATCTGAAGCTTTCTTT.

This clone has a handful of counts. V gene TRBV2 combines with J gene TRBJ2-3; TRBD2 might be the D (6 bases). V lost 2 bases to trimming and J lost 2 bases, with 11 bases between them. This CDR3 contains 15 residues. CDR1 and CDR2 (germline): SNHLY, FYNNEI. The CDR3 spells CASSEYREITDTQYF. Written as DNA, the CDR3 is TGTGCCAGCAGTGAATATCGGGAGATCACAGATACGCAGTATTTT.

This chain joins TRBV11-2 and TRBJ2-2; 8 nucleotides align to TRBD2. Germline CDR1 reads SGHAT; CDR2 reads FQNNGV. There are 16 residues in the CDR3. Unmatched junction bases numbered 6, after V lost 5 bases and J lost 1 base. CDR3 sequence (DNA): TGTGCCAGCAGCCTCAGGACTAGCAGGAACACCGGGGAGCTGTTTTTT. Amino acids: CASSLRTSRNTGELFF.

This clone was seen at least ten times. CDR3 DNA: TGTGCCAGCAGCTTAGATATGGGGGGCACAGATACGCAGTATTTT. Translating gives CASSLDMGGTDTQYF. The chain has TRBV7-8 and TRBJ2-3; the D call may be TRBD1 or TRBD2 (5 bases each). Germline CDR1 and CDR2: SGHVS and FQNEAQ. This CDR3 has 15 amino acids. The ends were cut back, 1 base at V and 1 base at J, with 9 bases in the middle.

The chain uses TRBV15 and TRBJ2-2; possible D gene TRBD2, 5 bases. Trimming pared 0 bases from V and 1 base from J, leaving 18 bases between. The CDR3 has 19 residues. From germline, CDR1 is LNHNV and CDR2 YYDKDF (reference sequence). The CDR3 spells CATSRDNGGPLVNTGELFF. The CDR3 nucleotides read TGTGCCACCAGCAGAGATAACGGCGGGCCCTTGGTGAACACCGGGGAGCTGTTTTTT.

V and J are TRBV7-2 and TRBJ1-4; no clear D gene. Germline V lookup: CDR1 SGHTA, CDR2 FQGNSA. V dropped 2 bases and J dropped 8 bases, with 9 bases sitting between them. The CDR3 has 13 residues. In nucleotides, the CDR3 is TGTGCCAGCAGCTTAATCCCTGGGGAAAAACTGTTTTTT. Translation gives CASSLIPGEKLFF. The variable domain in full, with the rest retrieved from reference TRBV7-2 and TRBJ1-4, is GAGVSQSPSNKVTEKGKDVELRCDPISGHTALYWYRQSLGQGLEFLIYFQGNSAPDKSGLPSDRFSAERTGGSVSTLTIQRTQQEDSAVYLCASSLIPGEKLFFGSGTQLSVL.

V gene TRBV28 combines with J gene TRBJ2-7; 7 bases match TRBD2. The CDR3 loop spans 15 amino acids. Per the germline V gene, CDR1 is MDHEN and CDR2 is SYDVKM. Trimming removed 4 bases from V and 4 bases from J; junction bases left unmatched: 10. This chain's CDR3 is CASSSVPSGKYEQYF. The CDR3 DNA is TGTGCCAGCAGTTCCGTCCCTAGCGGCAAATACGAGCAGTACTTC. Drawing the rest from reference TRBV28 and TRBJ2-7, the complete variable domain is DVKVTQSSRYLVKRTGEKVFLECVQDMDHENMFWYRQDPGLGLRLIYFSYDVKMKEKGDIPEGYSVSREKKERFSLILESASTNQTSMYLCASSSVPSGKYEQYFGPGTRLTVT.

This chain joins TRBV5-4 and TRBJ2-6, with 7 bases matching TRBD2. Germline CDR1 reads SGHNT; CDR2 reads YYREEE (reference sequence). With V trimmed by 4 bases and J by 2 bases, 6 bases remained unmatched. The CDR3 sequence is 16 residues long. The CDR3 nucleotides are TGTGCCAGCAGCCCGGACGGGGGGACTGGGGCCAACGTCCTGACTTTC. Protein: CASSPDGGTGANVLTF.

The CDR3 protein is CASSVGLAGGYRSYNEQFF. CDR3 sequence (DNA): TGTGCCAGCAGCGTAGGGCTAGCGGGAGGCTATAGGTCCTACAATGAGCAGTTCTTC. This chain uses TRBV9 with TRBJ2-1, with TRBD2 identical over 11 bases. V lost 0 bases, J lost 1 base, and 9 bases stayed unmatched. There are 19 residues in the CDR3. Germline V gives CDR1 SGDLS, CDR2 YYNGEE. The whole variable domain, filled in from reference TRBV9 and TRBJ2-1, reads DSGVTQTPKHLITATGQRVTLRCSPRSGDLSVYWYQQSLDQGLQFLIQYYNGEERAKGNILERFSAQQFPDLHSELNLSSLELGDSALYFCASSVGLAGGYRSYNEQFFGPGTRLTVL.

Ten or more counts support this clone. The chain links TRBV28 to TRBJ2-7, with D perhaps assigned TRBD1 or TRBD2 (5 bases each). The germline V and J ends were trimmed by 5 bases and 6 bases, with 20 bases remaining between them. The length of the CDR3 is 15 residues. Germline values: CDR1 MDHEN, CDR2 SYDVKM. CDR3 residues: CASSPSIAGTREQYF. CDR3 bases: TGTGCCAGCAGTCCCTCGATCGCCGGGACCCGCGAGCAGTACTTC. The full variable domain, in which reference TRBV28 and TRBJ2-7 provide the parts outside the CDR3, is DVKVTQSSRYLVKRTGEKVFLECVQDMDHENMFWYRQDPGLGLRLIYFSYDVKMKEKGDIPEGYSVSREKKERFSLILESASTNQTSMYLCASSPSIAGTREQYFGPGTRLTVT.

The chain recombines TRBV14 with TRBJ2-1, with a tentative D call TRBD1 (5 bases). The CDR3 runs 13 residues. The germline CDR1 and CDR2 sequences are SGHDN and FVKESK. With 5 bases removed from V and 8 bases from J, the gap between germline ends came to 13 bases. The CDR3 DNA follows: TGTGCCAGCAGCTATATTAGGGGCGATGAGCAGTTCTTC. It is translated as CASSYIRGDEQFF.

This clone occurred a few times. This rearrangement joins TRBV12-2 to TRBJ2-7; TRBD2, the table's D call, lacks a check against the DNA. TRBV12-2 is noted as a pseudogene. This CDR3 is built from 17 residues. The CDR3 nucleotides are TGTGCAAGTCGGTTTTGGGTCAGGGAGGGCAGTGGCTACGAGCAGTACTTC. Translated, it gives CASRFWVREGSGYEQYF.

This clone was detected only a few times. The J gene is TRBJ2-7, the V gene TRBV7-8, with D maybe TRBD1 (6 bases). V was cut by 4 bases and J by 5 bases, with 18 bases left in between. Per the germline V gene, CDR1 is SGHVS and CDR2 is FQNEAQ. This CDR3 region has 15 residues. The CDR3, as DNA: TGTGCCAGCAGCTCAGTTGGGGGCGCGATCCACGAGCAGTACTTC. Its protein product is CASSSVGGAIHEQYF.

This chain links TRBV11-2 with TRBJ2-7; maybe TRBD1 (6 bases). V lost 5 bases and J 7 bases, leaving 15 bases between the germline ends. The germline V gene encodes CDR1 SGHAT and CDR2 FQNNGV. The CDR3 contains 13 residues. As DNA, the CDR3 is TGTGCCAGCAGCAGAATACAGGGCAATGAGCAGTACTTC. Its protein product is CASSRIQGNEQYF.